These 27 T cell receptor beta chains share one sample of origin, sequenced in a study of T-cell reconstitution after alpha-beta-depleted transplantation in children. Molecular barcoding with unique molecular identifiers was used for the TCRbeta library. TCRdb called the PCR reads again in MiXCR, with one record for every CDR3 protein. The table has about 300,000 distinct CDR3 sequences, roughly a tenth seen once; the top ten hold approximately 7%. Sequenced here: PBMCs, sampled before TCRalphabeta/CD19-depleted stem cell transplant. Receptors were obtained from a boy less than two years old with acute myeloid leukemia, due to receive a stem cell transplant.

This clonotype has a count of ten or more. The V and J genes are TRBV6-5 and TRBJ1-3; 7 bases agree with TRBD1. This CDR3 contains 17 residues. In germline, CDR1 is MNHEY, CDR2 SVGAGI. The V gene end was trimmed by 5 bases and the J gene end by 0 bases; junction bases not matched to a gene: 10. The CDR3 sequence is CASSTQQGWDSGNTIYF. CDR3 nucleotide sequence: TGTGCCAGCAGTACCCAACAGGGGTGGGACTCTGGAAACACCATATATTTT.

This clonotype was recorded at least ten times. V is TRBV4-3 and J is TRBJ2-3, with 7 bases matching TRBD1. Trimming took 3 bases from V and 5 from J; bases not matched to a gene: 11. The CDR3 contains 16 residues. In germline, CDR1 is LGHNA, CDR2 YSLEER. The CDR3 protein is CASSQVQGPPGDTQYF. The CDR3 region has the DNA TGCGCCAGCAGCCAGGTACAGGGGCCGCCGGGAGATACGCAGTATTTT.

About this clonotype itself: Germline and junction disagree at one end, which may indicate a read error. This sequence joins TRBV2 and TRBJ2-7; 9 bases line up with TRBD1. The CDR3 extends over 16 amino acids. Germline CDR1 reads SNHLY; CDR2 reads FYNNEI. CDR3 nucleotides: TGTGCCAGCAGTGAATGGGAGGGACAGGGAGCCTACGAGCATTACTTC. Protein product: CASSEWEGQGAYEHYF.

With regard to this clonotype: The junction does not match germline at one end; this may be a read error. The rearrangement links TRBV20-1 to TRBJ2-7; D possibly corresponds to TRBD1 (6 bases). Germline V gene sequence: CDR1 DFQATT, CDR2 SNEGSKA (reference sequence). The CDR3 runs 11 residues. Here the CDR3 reads CSARDDTGHAF. CDR3 sequence (DNA): TGCAGTGCTAGAGATGATACAGGGCACGCCTTC.

This chain connects TRBV2 to TRBJ2-5, with TRBD2 identical over 11 bases. The CDR3 is 18 amino acids. The germline V gene encodes CDR1 SNHLY and CDR2 FYNNEI. This chain's CDR3 is CTICLALSGGADAETQYF. The CDR3 nucleotides read TGTACCATCTGTTTAGCCCTTAGCGGGGGGGCCGACGCAGAGACCCAGTACTTC.

This clonotype occurred many times. The chain has TRBV20-1 and TRBJ2-1, with D uncertain. This CDR3 spans 14 amino acids. Deletions cut 0 bases from V and 8 bases from J, with 14 bases between. CDR1 DFQATT and CDR2 SNEGSKA come from the germline V gene (reference sequence). The CDR3 nucleotides are TGCAGTGCTAGAGATGGGCCCGGAGACGATGAGCAGTTCTTC. Protein product: CSARDGPGDDEQFF.

Comment on this clonotype: A much bigger clone sits one base away, suggesting this may be a read error. The V and J genes are TRBV7-8 and TRBJ1-4; tentative D call: TRBD1 (6 bases). This CDR3 contains 15 residues. The germline V gene encodes CDR1 SGHVS and CDR2 FQNEAQ. CDR3 in DNA: TGTGTCATCTCCGAGGGGGAGGGACCGAATGAAAAACTGTTTTTT. It yields the protein CVISEGEGPNEKLFF.

This clonotype was observed at least ten times. A read error may account for a junction end that differs from germline. The V gene is TRBV6-1, the J gene TRBJ2-7, with 10 bases matching TRBD2. This CDR3 contains 16 residues. Germline V CDR1 and CDR2: MNHNS, SASEGT. The chain's CDR3 is CASSESLAGGSYDQYF. Written as DNA, the CDR3 is TGTGCCAGCAGTGAATCGTTAGCGGGAGGCTCCTACGACCAGTACTTC.

This clonotype was seen repeatedly, ten times or more. The chain has TRBV27 and TRBJ2-3; D remains ambiguous. Per germline, CDR1 MNHEY and CDR2 SMNVEV (reference sequence). The V end lost 6 bases, the J end lost 4 bases, and 20 bases lay between the germline ends. This CDR3 spans 16 amino acids. CDR3 amino acids: CASRSWGRVLADTQYF. CDR3 bases: TGTGCCAGCAGATCCTGGGGAAGGGTACTGGCAGATACGCAGTATTTT.

The chain couples TRBV20-1 to TRBJ2-1; D remains unclear. V was shortened by 2 bases and J by 7 bases, with 18 bases between the two germline ends. Germline V lookup: CDR1 DFQATT, CDR2 SNEGSKA (reference sequence). This CDR3 comprises 15 residues. The CDR3 region is CSARLAAGGRNEQFF. DNA for the CDR3: TGCAGTGCTAGACTGGCGGCAGGCGGCAGGAATGAGCAGTTCTTC.

Turning to this clonotype: A read error may be the cause here, since a much bigger clone is one base away. The V call is TRBV20-1, the J call TRBJ1-5, with 7 bases aligning to TRBD1. CDR3 length equals 13 residues. V shed 3 bases, J shed 7 bases, and the junction held 6 bases outside the gene matches. In germline, CDR1 is DFQATT, CDR2 SNEGSKA (reference sequence). CDR3 amino acids: CSARGTAKQPQHF. Here the CDR3 DNA reads TGCAGTGCTAGGGGGACAGCGAAACAGCCCCAGCATTTT.

This clonotype was picked up many times. This sequence joins TRBV6-5 and TRBJ2-3, with 9 bases that match TRBD1. From germline, CDR1 is MNHEY and CDR2 SVGAGI. Unmatched junction bases numbered 2, after V lost 1 base and J lost 3 bases. The CDR3 spans 15 residues. In nucleotides, the CDR3 is TGTGCCAGCAGTTACTGGGACAGGGAGACAGATACGCAGTATTTT. Amino acids: CASSYWDRETDTQYF.

This clonotype was seen many times. The genes are TRBV20-1 and TRBJ2-1, with TRBD2 identical over 12 bases. V lost 3 bases, J lost 8 bases, and 8 bases stayed unmatched. The V gene's germline CDR1 is DFQATT and CDR2 SNEGSKA (reference sequence). The CDR3 loop spans 15 amino acids. CDR3 amino acids: CSASLGLAGWDEQFF. The CDR3 DNA is TGCAGTGCTAGTCTAGGACTAGCGGGGTGGGATGAGCAGTTCTTC.

The sample holds many counts of this clonotype. V and J are TRBV20-1 and TRBJ1-4; D ambiguous. CDR1 and CDR2 (germline): DFQATT, SNEGSKA (reference sequence). The V end was cut by 6 bases, the J end by 0 bases, with 8 bases between. This CDR3 contains 13 residues. The CDR3 reads CSASYPTNEKLFF. The CDR3 DNA reads as TGCAGTGCCTCATACCCAACTAATGAAAAACTGTTTTTT.

This clonotype has a count of ten or more. V is TRBV2 and J is TRBJ2-5; D unclear. CDR1 and CDR2 from the germline V gene are SNHLY and FYNNEI. The CDR3 runs 13 residues. The V end lost 6 bases, the J end lost 2 bases, and 10 bases lay between the germline ends. The CDR3 region has the DNA TGTGCCAGCAGCCGGCACGGGCAAGAGACCCAGTACTTC. It encodes CASSRHGQETQYF. The full variable domain, its missing parts supplied by reference TRBV2 and TRBJ2-5, is EPEVTQTPSHQVTQMGQEVILRCVPISNHLYFYWYRQILGQKVEFLVSFYNNEISEKSEIFDDQFSVERPDGSNFTLKIRSTKLEDSAMYFCASSRHGQETQYFGPGTRLLVL.

J is TRBJ2-2 and V is TRBV29-1; 7 bases align to TRBD1. CDR3 length: 14 amino acids. V trimming: 7 bases; J trimming: 0 bases; junction bases outside the gene matches: 5. CDR1 is SQVTM, CDR2 ANQGSEA, per germline. The CDR3 nucleotides read TGCAGCGGCCTCACAGGGGCGAACACCGGGGAGCTGTTTTTT. It is translated as CSGLTGANTGELFF.

The chain has TRBV2 and TRBJ2-7; D uncertain. Trimming left V 8 bases short and J 2 bases short, with 16 bases between. Germline loops: CDR1 SNHLY, CDR2 FYNNEI. This CDR3 contains 14 residues. The CDR3 DNA sequence: TGTGCCAGCCTAGTAGTTACAGAACCCTACGAGCAGTACTTC. Translated, it gives CASLVVTEPYEQYF.

This clonotype was seen many times. The rearrangement uses TRBV29-1 and TRBJ2-7; no reliable D call. Germline loops: CDR1 SQVTM, CDR2 ANQGSEA. V was clipped by 4 bases and J by 2 bases, with 15 bases between them. The CDR3 spans 14 residues. In nucleotides, the CDR3 is TGCAGCGTTGCCCTCGACGTGGGAACCTACGAGCAGTACTTC. It specifies CSVALDVGTYEQYF.

With respect to this clonotype: Possible read error: a much larger clone is one base away. This is likely a read error, given that the CDR3 carries no conserved phenylalanine or tryptophan at its end. This chain joins TRBV5-1 and TRBJ2-5; D is undetermined. CDR1 is SGHRS, CDR2 YFSETQ, per germline. Trimming shortened V by 0 bases and J by 1 base, and 7 bases separated the two germline ends. This CDR3 has 14 residues. Here the CDR3 reads CASSLAAPQETQYV. CDR3 in DNA: TGCGCCAGCAGCTTGGCCGCCCCCCAAGAGACCCAGTACGTC.

This clonotype was counted ten times or more. V is TRBV6-5 and J is TRBJ2-7; D remains ambiguous. Germline assignment: CDR1 MNHEY and CDR2 SVGAGI. This CDR3 is built from 14 residues. The V gene lost 2 bases and the J gene lost 3 bases, with 11 bases spanning the gap. CDR3 amino acids: CASSYLGGLYEQYF. The CDR3 coding sequence is TGTGCCAGCAGTTACCTCGGCGGTCTCTACGAGCAGTACTTC.

A word on this clonotype: A much larger clone sits a single nucleotide away, making a read error possible. The J gene is TRBJ1-5, the V gene TRBV29-1, with D unclear. Per germline, CDR1 SQVTM and CDR2 ANQGSEA. V dropped 5 bases and J dropped 4 bases, with 9 bases sitting between them. The CDR3 totals 12 residues. CDR3 nucleotide sequence: TGCAGCGTTAGCTGGGAGAATCAGCCCCAGCATTTT. This codes for CSVSWENQPQHF.

This clonotype was seen many times. V is TRBV4-2 and J is TRBJ2-1; D may be TRBD1 (5 bases). The CDR3 runs to 17 residues. Looked up from germline, CDR1 is LGHNA and CDR2 is YNFKEQ. V lost 0 bases to trimming and J lost 0 bases, with 12 bases between them. The CDR3 nucleotides read TGTGCCAGCAGCCAAGATTGGGGCCTGAGCTCCTACAATGAGCAGTTCTTC. It specifies CASSQDWGLSSYNEQFF.

This clonotype was recorded many times. The J gene is TRBJ2-3, the V gene TRBV24-1; D unresolved. Trimming cost V 4 bases and J 6 bases, with 13 bases left between them. Germline CDR1 KGHDR, CDR2 SFDVKD. The CDR3 is 14 residues long. The CDR3 DNA follows: TGTGCCACCAGTGACCCGTCTAGTTGGGATACGCAGTATTTT. Its translation: CATSDPSSWDTQYF.

A remark on this clonotype: This may arise from a read error, as a much more abundant clone is one base away. V gene TRBV2 combines with J gene TRBJ1-4; D is possibly TRBD1 (6 bases). This CDR3 comprises 14 residues. Trimming removed 10 bases from V and 6 bases from J, with 18 bases in between. In germline, CDR1 is SNHLY, CDR2 FYNNEI. CDR3 coding DNA: TGTGCCACTAACTGCAGGGGCGAGGATGAAAAACTGTTTTTT. It codes for CATNCRGEDEKLFF.

The chain couples TRBV10-2 to TRBJ2-7; D gene uncertain. The CDR3 has 13 amino acids. V was clipped by 3 bases and J by 1 base, with 7 bases between them. CDR1 WSHSY and CDR2 SAAADI come from the germline V gene. CDR3 region: CASSEGFSYEQYF. The CDR3 DNA reads as TGCGCCAGCAGTGAAGGTTTTTCCTACGAGCAGTACTTC.

About this clonotype: A much larger clone is a single base away; this may be a read error. The chain links TRBV11-2 to TRBJ2-1, with 9 bases fitting TRBD2. The junction had 6 bases not matched to a gene; V was cut back by 6 bases and J by 3 bases. The CDR3 totals 15 residues. Per germline, CDR1 SGHAT and CDR2 FQNNGV. The CDR3 DNA is TGTGCCAGCAGTCCGACTAGCGGCCTCTACAATGAGCAGTTCTTC. Translating gives CASSPTSGLYNEQFF.

On this clonotype itself: A much larger clone lies one base from this, so it may be a read error. The CDR3 carries no conserved terminal phenylalanine or tryptophan, so it likely arises from a read error. The CDR3 DNA is TGCAGCGTTGTGGGGGGGGGTTACGAGCAGTACTCC. Translated: CSVVGGGYEQYS. The chain is built from TRBV29-1 and TRBJ2-7, with 7 bases lining up with TRBD2. Germline lookup yields CDR1 SQVTM and CDR2 ANQGSEA. The V and J ends lost 4 bases and 4 bases, in that order; junction bases with no gene match: 4. The length of the CDR3 is 12 residues.